Presented here are 10 T cell receptor beta chains from one specimen sequenced in a study of cytomegalovirus exposure and HLA in healthy donors. PCR involved 60 Vbeta and 13 Jbeta primers. Profiling relied on immunoSEQ multiplex PCR, and the TCRdb table lists in-frame clones only, not all of them. The table records some 77,000 clones, approximately 79% of them present only once. Sequencing used PBMCs. These receptors were collected from a man aged 25-45 years in good health and CMV-seronegative.

The gene calls are TRBV7-9 and TRBJ1-6; 7 bases align to TRBD1. The J segment lost 10 bases and the V segment lost 5 bases, leaving 8 bases of the junction unmatched. The CDR3 extends over 14 amino acids. Germline CDR1 is SEHNR and CDR2 is FQNEAQ (reference sequence). CDR3: CASSERMTGSPLHF. In DNA, the CDR3 is TGTGCCAGCAGCGAAAGAATGACAGGGTCACCCCTCCACTTT.

This clone was detected once. The chain joins TRBV5-5 to TRBJ1-1; D is perhaps TRBD1 (5 bases). This CDR3 is built from 12 residues. V dropped 4 bases and J dropped 7 bases, with 11 bases sitting between them. Germline V gene data show CDR1 as SGHKS and CDR2 as YYEKEE (reference sequence). This CDR3 reads CASSRRGIEAFF. DNA for the CDR3: TGTGCCAGCAGCCGGAGGGGTATTGAAGCTTTCTTT.

By share, this clone ranks as medium-sized. V usage is TRBV7-3 and J usage is TRBJ2-1; D gene uncertain. Per the germline V gene, CDR1 is SGHTA and CDR2 is FQGTGA. The CDR3 is 12 residues long. Trimming shortened V by 6 bases and J by 10 bases, and 13 bases separated the two germline ends. The CDR3 sequence: CASSMVFGEQFF. In nucleotides, the CDR3 is TGTGCCAGCAGTATGGTTTTCGGGGAGCAGTTCTTC.

This chain links TRBV9 with TRBJ2-4, with D possibly TRBD2 on 7 matching bases. Looked up from germline, CDR1 is SGDLS and CDR2 is YYNGEE. Between the trimmed V and J ends, which lost 4 bases and 9 bases, there was a span of 17 bases. The CDR3 totals 14 residues. Here the CDR3 reads CASSPSGGASIQYF. The CDR3 nucleotides read TGTGCCAGCAGCCCTTCGGGGGGCGCTTCCATTCAGTACTTC.

V gene TRBV19 combines with J gene TRBJ2-2; 9 bases map to TRBD1. The germline V gene has CDR1 LNHDA and CDR2 SQIVND (reference sequence). The CDR3 contains 18 residues. Unmatched junction bases numbered 9, after V lost 1 base and J lost 3 bases. CDR3 sequence (DNA): TGTGCCAGTAGTATAGCCTTTTTACAGGGGGCCGACACCGGGGAGCTGTTTTTT. Protein product: CASSIAFLQGADTGELFF.

This sequence joins TRBV7-9 and TRBJ2-7, with TRBD1 as a possible D gene (5 bases). The CDR3 totals 15 residues. Germline values: CDR1 SEHNR, CDR2 FQNEAQ (reference sequence). The V end lost 5 bases, the J end lost 1 base, and 15 bases lay between the germline ends. The CDR3 sequence is CASSLPSTASYEQYF. The DNA for the CDR3 is TGTGCCAGCAGCCTACCCTCGACAGCTTCCTACGAGCAGTACTTC.

The chain employs TRBV4-3 and TRBJ1-1; D might be TRBD1 (5 bases). In germline, CDR1 is LGHNA, CDR2 YSLEER. The CDR3 is made up of 14 amino acids. V lost 2 bases, J lost 5 bases, and 12 bases lay in between. The CDR3 sequence is CASSQRGKETEAFF. The CDR3 DNA sequence: TGCGCCAGCAGCCAAAGGGGAAAGGAAACTGAAGCTTTCTTT.

V is TRBV6-4 and J is TRBJ1-6, with 9 bases lining up with TRBD1. This CDR3 spans 15 amino acids. V was clipped by 4 bases and J by 5 bases; unmatched bases: 3. Germline-derived CDR1 and CDR2 are MRHNA and SNTAGT. In DNA, the CDR3 is TGTGCCAGCAGTGTCCGGACAGGGGATAATTCACCCCTCCACTTT. This translates into CASSVRTGDNSPLHF.

This chain links TRBV2 with TRBJ2-2, with D perhaps being TRBD1 or TRBD2 (5 bases each). The CDR3 is made up of 13 amino acids. CDR1 is SNHLY, CDR2 FYNNEI, per germline. The V and J ends lost 6 bases and 7 bases respectively, with 12 bases between them. CDR3 sequence: CASSELGVGELFF. The CDR3, as DNA: TGTGCCAGCAGCGAACTAGGGGTCGGGGAGCTGTTTTTT.

The rearrangement links TRBV18 to TRBJ2-7; the match to TRBD2 covers 10 bases. Germline V lookup: CDR1 KGHSH, CDR2 LQKENI. This CDR3 spans 16 amino acids. With V trimmed by 6 bases and J by 2 bases, 10 bases remained unmatched. In DNA form, the CDR3 reads TGTGCCAGCTCCCCTATTGAGACTAGCGGGCCCTACGAGCAGTACTTC. Residues: CASSPIETSGPYEQYF.